This entry describes one TCR beta chain. Its antigen is undetermined. This specimen belongs to a study of blood T cells in healthy people across ages. Alongside a J-beta primer mix, a sample-barcoded 5' primer served in a second PCR lasting roughly 7 to 11 cycles. TCRdb itself ran the 5' RACE reads through MiXCR, one entry per CDR3 protein. Here the sample spans some 780,000 distinct CDR3 sequences, around three fifths being singletons. Study outcomes and limitations: With donor CMV status unknown, expanded clonotype changes were possibly confounded.

The V gene end was trimmed by 3 bases and the J gene end by 2 bases; junction bases not matched to a gene: 8. The CDR3 runs 15 residues. Germline V CDR1 and CDR2: SQVTM, ANQGSEA. The sequence came from a man aged 35 to 55 in good health. Sequencing input: blood. This sequence joins TRBV29-1 and TRBJ1-2; TRBD1 agrees at 8 bases. CDR3 in amino acids: CSVEPPGGRNYGYTF. The CDR3 DNA reads TGCAGCGTTGAGCCTCCAGGGGGCAGAAACTATGGCTACACCTTC.